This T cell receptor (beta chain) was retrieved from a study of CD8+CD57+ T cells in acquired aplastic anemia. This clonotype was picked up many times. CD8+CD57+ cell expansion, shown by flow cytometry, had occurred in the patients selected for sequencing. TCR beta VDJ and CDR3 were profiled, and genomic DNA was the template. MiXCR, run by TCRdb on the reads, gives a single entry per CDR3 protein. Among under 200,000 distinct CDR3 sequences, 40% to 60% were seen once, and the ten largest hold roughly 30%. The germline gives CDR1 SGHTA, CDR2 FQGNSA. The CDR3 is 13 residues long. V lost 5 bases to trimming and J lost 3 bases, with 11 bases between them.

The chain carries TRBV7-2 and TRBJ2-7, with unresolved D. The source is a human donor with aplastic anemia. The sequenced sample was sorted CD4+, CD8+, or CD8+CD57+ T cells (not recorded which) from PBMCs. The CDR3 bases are TGTGCCAGCAGCCTGGCTGAGTACTACGAGCAGTACTTC. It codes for CASSLAEYYEQYF.